The 12 T cell receptor beta chains below were found in one sample sequenced in a study of human T cells and chemical hapten exposure. TCRdb re-called the RACE reads through MiXCR, storing one row per CDR3 protein. The data contain 50,000 to 75,000 distinct CDR3 sequences, about 11% of them seen just once; the ten biggest clones take up about 2%. Indicated time point: patch test 3, about 24 weeks after DPC sensitization. As to treatment: therapeutic diphenylcyclopropenone sensitization with weekly scalp DPC. The sequenced sample was whole blood, obtained in connection with sensitization to the hapten diphenylcyclopropenone (DPC). These receptors were obtained from a young woman with alopecia areata. Some clones in this sample may be carry-over from other donors' samples.

The genes are TRBV30 and TRBJ1-4; 10 nucleotides match TRBD1. The CDR3 has 13 amino acids. Germline CDR1 is GTSNPN and CDR2 is SVGIG (reference sequence). The V segment lost 5 bases and the J segment 6 bases; nucleotides outside the gene matches: 3. The DNA for the CDR3 is TGTGCCTGGTCCGGGACAGGGGATGAAAAACTGTTTTTT. Its translation is CAWSGTGDEKLFF.

The J gene is TRBJ2-1, the V gene TRBV12-3 or TRBV12-4; 12 bases line up with TRBD2. V trimming: 6 bases; J trimming: 7 bases; junction bases outside the gene matches: 7. This CDR3 contains 15 residues. This CDR3 is CASRSTSGRSNEQFF. DNA of the CDR3: TGTGCCAGCAGGTCGACTAGCGGGAGATCGAATGAGCAGTTCTTC.

This clonotype was observed many times. The rearrangement joins TRBV29-1 to TRBJ1-1; a weak D match, TRBD1 (6 bases). Trimming cost V 7 bases and J 4 bases, with 19 bases left between them. The length of the CDR3 is 14 residues. CDR1 is SQVTM and CDR2 is ANQGSEA in the germline V gene. The CDR3 region has the DNA TGCAGCGCCCGGGCGCCCACAGGGCGCACTGAAGCTTTCTTT. It yields the protein CSARAPTGRTEAFF.

This clonotype has a count of ten or more. The gene calls are TRBV20-1 and TRBJ1-2, with D unclear. V was shortened by 6 bases and J by 3 bases, with 17 bases between the two germline ends. The CDR3 runs to 14 residues. Germline loops: CDR1 DFQATT, CDR2 SNEGSKA (reference sequence). CDR3 residues: CSADLKGRDYGYTF. DNA of the CDR3: TGCAGTGCAGATCTAAAAGGACGGGACTATGGCTACACCTTC.

This clonotype was seen at least ten times. V gene TRBV20-1 combines with J gene TRBJ1-1; D is unresolved. The CDR3 runs 13 residues. The germline V gene encodes CDR1 DFQATT and CDR2 SNEGSKA (reference sequence). Trimming removed 5 bases from V and 5 bases from J, with 15 bases in between. The DNA for the CDR3 is TGCAGTGCTTCCGAGGGTATTAGAACTGAAGCTTTCTTT. Protein product: CSASEGIRTEAFF.

The chain employs TRBV19 and TRBJ2-7; 11 bases fit TRBD2. The CDR3 sequence is 15 residues long. Germline CDR1 LNHDA, CDR2 SQIVND (reference sequence). V shed 5 bases and J 2 bases; nucleotides not matched to a gene: 5. The CDR3 DNA sequence: TGTGCCAGTAGTCCTACTAGCGGGAGCCCCTACGAGCAGTACTTC. Translated: CASSPTSGSPYEQYF.

This rearrangement joins TRBV4-1 to TRBJ2-3; D is undetermined. Looked up from germline, CDR1 is MGHRA and CDR2 is YSYEKL. Between the trimmed V and J ends, which lost 3 bases and 6 bases, there was a span of 13 bases. The CDR3 extends over 14 amino acids. The CDR3 nucleotides read TGCGCCAGCAGCCATCCACCCATCGCGGATACGCAGTATTTT. Its protein is CASSHPPIADTQYF.

J is TRBJ2-5 and V is TRBV4-1; 13 positions match TRBD2. The V gene's germline CDR1 is MGHRA and CDR2 YSYEKL. The CDR3 is 16 residues long. V was pared by 4 bases and J by 5 bases, with 7 bases of the junction left unmatched. CDR3 region: CASSLTSGGAAETQYF. CDR3 bases: TGCGCCAGCAGCCTTACTAGCGGGGGGGCAGCGGAGACCCAGTACTTC.

In DNA, the CDR3 is TGCAGTGCTAGAGCCAGGGGCGGGACTCGCACAGATACGCAGTATTTT. Translating it yields CSARARGGTRTDTQYF. The rearrangement links TRBV20-1 to TRBJ2-3; D may match TRBD1 or TRBD2 (6 bases each). The V end lost 1 base, the J end lost 1 base, and 15 bases lay between the germline ends. The germline V gene has CDR1 DFQATT and CDR2 SNEGSKA (reference sequence). CDR3 length: 16 residues.

V is TRBV4-2 and J is TRBJ2-2, with D perhaps TRBD2 (5 bases). Per germline, CDR1 LGHNA and CDR2 YNFKEQ. The CDR3 covers 18 residues. The ends were cut back, 0 bases at V and 0 bases at J, with 14 bases in the middle. The CDR3, as DNA: TGTGCCAGCAGCCAAGATTCCCTGGCGGGCGCGAACACCGGGGAGCTGTTTTTT. It is translated as CASSQDSLAGANTGELFF.

The J gene is TRBJ2-1, the V gene TRBV11-2, with TRBD2 matching 10 bases. J was trimmed by 7 bases and V by 1 base; bases with no gene match: 13. The CDR3 extends over 18 amino acids. The germline CDR1 and CDR2 sequences are SGHAT and FQNNGV. In DNA form, the CDR3 reads TGTGCCAGCAGCTTAGGTGGGCTCCTAGCGGGGGCAAGAAATGAGCAGTTCTTC. It is translated as CASSLGGLLAGARNEQFF.

At least ten counts were recorded for this clonotype. V and J are TRBV4-3 and TRBJ1-5; D may be TRBD1 (6 bases). The CDR3 has 19 amino acids. From germline, CDR1 is LGHNA and CDR2 YSLEER. V was trimmed by 2 bases and J by 1 base, leaving 21 bases between them. The CDR3 nucleotides are TGCGCCAGCAGCCAATCCTACGGGCAGGGGAAAGCAAGCAATCAGCCCCAGCATTTT. Amino acid sequence: CASSQSYGQGKASNQPQHF.